This T cell receptor beta chain was retrieved from a study of neoadjuvant anti-PD-1 for oral cavity cancer. Study-wide context: Before surgery, most patients got three to four biweekly 3 mg/kg nivolumab doses. Patients without progression received a fourth nivolumab dose around day 43, then surgical resection on days 50-56.

General observations from the study: PBMC Gini-index clonality exceeded responders' in non-responders post-nivolumab.

Repertoires were generated with immunoSEQ multiplex PCR, while TCRdb's copy carries only in-frame clones and drops some. The sample contains tens of thousands of clones, about four fifths of which appear only once. The sample holds a few counts of this clone. Its antigen is unidentified. Per the germline V gene, CDR1 is WNHNN and CDR2 is SYGVQD (reference sequence). V dropped 4 bases and J dropped 1 base, with 4 bases sitting between them. The CDR3 covers 13 residues. The V gene is TRBV10-1, the J gene TRBJ2-2; the D is unclear. The sequencing here drew on PBMCs, taken before nivolumab (anti-PD-1) treatment. This TCR was sampled from a person between 40 and 79 years old with oral cavity squamous cell carcinoma. The CDR3 nucleotides are TGCGCCAGCAGTGTTCAGAACACCGGGGAGCTGTTTTTT. Encoded protein: CASSVQNTGELFF.